This is a list of T cell receptor beta chains from one sample in a study of blood T cell repertoires in COVID-19. Method: immunoSEQ multiplex PCR; TCRdb's copy keeps in-frame clones and lacks some. The sample contains under 70,000 clones, roughly 80% of which appear only once. Material for sequencing was peripheral blood. These TCRs come from a man aged 60-69 years with acute or convalescent COVID-19. Both conserved end residues are part of each CDR3. The D gene is left open where the match is weak. The size entry is marked missing in some rows and otherwise reads once, few, many or a size class.

TRBV5-1	NA	NA	TRBJ1-1	TGCGCCAGCAGAAGGGGGGGTGTGAACACTGAAGCTTTCTTT	CASRRGGVNTEAFF
TRBV27	TRBD2	NA	TRBJ2-1	TGTGCCAGCAGTTTAGGGCTAGCGGGGGCCCTTCGGTTCTTC	CASSLGLAGALRFF
TRBV6-5	NA	NA	TRBJ2-7	TGTGCCAGCACCCGAGGGGTTAGCGGCTCCTACGAGCAGTACTTC	CASTRGVSGSYEQYF
TRBV9	NA	few	TRBJ1-4	TGTGCCAGCAGCGCCACTGCTGTACCGGGGAAACTGTTTTTT	CASSATAVPGKLFF
TRBV24-1	TRBD1	NA	TRBJ2-5	TGTGCCACCAGTGATCCGTCCCCAGGGACAGGGTTCTTGGAGACCCAGTACTTC	CATSDPSPGTGFLETQYF
TRBV28	NA	once	TRBJ1-4	TGTGCCAGCAGTAAAGGTGGGGGGGGGAGTGAAAAACTGTTTTTT	CASSKGGGGSEKLFF
TRBV5-5	TRBD2	NA	TRBJ2-5	TGTGCCAGCAGCTTGTTTGCGGGAGCACAAGAGACCCAGTACTTC	CASSLFAGAQETQYF
TRBV29-1	NA	NA	TRBJ1-5	TGCAGCGTTGGGGGAGGGCCAGGGGTTAGCAATCAGCCCCAGCATTTT	CSVGGGPGVSNQPQHF
TRBV4-3	TRBD1	NA	TRBJ1-2	TGCGCCAGCAGCCACCAGACCGGGACAGGGTTCTTAGGCTACACCTTC	CASSHQTGTGFLGYTF
TRBV30	TRBD1	NA	TRBJ1-3	TGTGCCTGGAACTGGGACAGCTCTGGAAACACCATATATTTT	CAWNWDSSGNTIYF
TRBV28	TRBD1	NA	TRBJ1-1	TGTGCCAGCAGTTCCGGGACAGGGTTCACTGAAGCTTTCTTT	CASSSGTGFTEAFF
TRBV5-6	NA	NA	TRBJ2-5	TGTGCCAGCAGCTTGGCCAAAGGGGCCGGTGAGACCCAGTACTTC	CASSLAKGAGETQYF
TRBV28	NA	NA	TRBJ2-7	TGTGCCAGCAGTTTTGGCGGTAGCTCCTACGAGCAGTACTTC	CASSFGGSSYEQYF
TRBV9	NA	NA	TRBJ2-7	TGTGCCAGCAGCGTAGATGGCACCACCTACGAGCAGTACTTC	CASSVDGTTYEQYF
TRBV9	TRBD1	few	TRBJ2-7	TGTGCCAGCAGCGTAGATGGGACAGGGGGCTGGGAGCAGTACTTC	CASSVDGTGGWEQYF
TRBV6-5	NA	NA	TRBJ1-2	TGTGCCAGCAGCCGGGACTACTATGGCTACACCTTC	CASSRDYYGYTF
TRBV24-1	NA	NA	TRBJ2-5	TGTGCCACCAGTGAAAGCACAGGGTTCGAGACCCAGTACTTC	CATSESTGFETQYF
TRBV6-5	TRBD2	NA	TRBJ2-7	TGTGCCAGCAGTTACCGGGAGGGATACGAGCAGTACTTC	CASSYREGYEQYF
TRBV6-1	NA	NA	TRBJ1-6	TGTGCCAGCAGTGAACTTCCAGGACAAGGTTCTTCACCCCTCCACTTT	CASSELPGQGSSPLHF
TRBV15	TRBD1	NA	TRBJ2-1	TGTGCCACCAGCAGGACAGGGTCCAACTACAATGAGCAGTTCTTC	CATSRTGSNYNEQFF
TRBV7-9	NA	NA	TRBJ1-4	TGTGCCAGCAGCTTAGGGAGTGGTGAAAAACTGTTTTTT	CASSLGSGEKLFF
TRBV14	NA	NA	TRBJ1-2	TGTGCCAGCAGCCAAACTACCCATGGCTACACCTTC	CASSQTTHGYTF
TRBV7-2	TRBD2	NA	TRBJ2-7	TGTGCCAGCAGCTTAGAGGGCGGGAGTCGCTACGAGCAGTACTTC	CASSLEGGSRYEQYF
TRBV5-6	NA	NA	TRBJ2-5	TGTGCCAGCAGCCCGTGGGTGGGGCTTGGGGAGACCCAGTACTTC	CASSPWVGLGETQYF
TRBV29-1	NA	NA	TRBJ1-1	TGCAGCGCCGGGAAAGGGGCCGGGGGCACTGAAGCTTTCTTT	CSAGKGAGGTEAFF
TRBV6-1	TRBD1	NA	TRBJ1-3	TGTGCCAGCAGTGAAACAGGGGGCTTTGGAAACACCATATATTTT	CASSETGGFGNTIYF
TRBV19	TRBD1	NA	TRBJ1-3	TGTGCCAGTACCGGGACAGGGGATGGAAACACCATATATTTT	CASTGTGDGNTIYF
TRBV29-1	TRBD1	NA	TRBJ2-6	TGCAGCGTCTTTTCAGGGGGCTCTGGGGCCAACGTCCTGACTTTC	CSVFSGGSGANVLTF
TRBV7-2	TRBD2	once	TRBJ2-1	TGTGCCAGCAGCTTAGTATCTAGCGGATACAATGAGCAGTTCTTC	CASSLVSSGYNEQFF
TRBV25-1	NA	few	TRBJ2-1	TGTGCCAGCAGTAATCACGGGAATGAGCAGTTCTTC	CASSNHGNEQFF
TRBV14	NA	NA	TRBJ1-2	TGTGCCAGCAGCCAAGTCCGGGACTATGGCTACACCTTC	CASSQVRDYGYTF
TRBV27	NA	NA	TRBJ1-5	TGTGCCAGCAGTTTTAGACAGGGCAATCAGCCCCAGCATTTT	CASSFRQGNQPQHF
TRBV4-3	NA	NA	TRBJ2-3	TGCGCCAGCAGCCAATCTTGGACTCGGAGGACAGATACGCAGTATTTT	CASSQSWTRRTDTQYF
TRBV5-1	TRBD2	NA	TRBJ2-1	TGCGCCAGCAGCGGATCACAGACTAGCGGGATATACAATGAGCAGTTCTTC	CASSGSQTSGIYNEQFF
TRBV28	NA	NA	TRBJ1-2	TGTGCCAGCAGTTTACAGGCTCTAAACTATGGCTACACCTTC	CASSLQALNYGYTF
TRBV19	NA	NA	TRBJ2-7	NA	CARPSTHRSPTSSTSGYEQYF
TRBV28	TRBD1	NA	TRBJ1-5	TGTGCCAGCAGCTTCACAGGGGAGGATAATCAGCCCCAGCATTTT	CASSFTGEDNQPQHF
TRBV19	NA	NA	TRBJ2-1	TGTGCCAGTAGCATGGGAGGGGGTTCCTACAATGAGCAGTTCTTC	CASSMGGGSYNEQFF
TRBV28	TRBD1	NA	TRBJ1-1	TGTGCCAGCAGTTTATGGGGTGGATCTTACAGGGGGTCCACTGAAGCTTTCTTT	CASSLWGGSYRGSTEAFF
TRBV14	TRBD1	NA	TRBJ1-4	TGTGCCAGCAGCCCTCGGACAGGGTTGGGAGAAAAACTGTTTTTT	CASSPRTGLGEKLFF
TRBV11-2	TRBD2	NA	TRBJ2-7	TGTGCCAGCAGCTTACTAGCGGACTCCTACGAGCAGTACTTC	CASSLLADSYEQYF
TRBV3-1/TRBV3-2	TRBD1	NA	TRBJ2-7	TGTGCCAGCAGCCTGCAGGGGGCGCAGGGAGGCGAGCAGTACTTC	CASSLQGAQGGEQYF
TRBV5-1	TRBD1	once	TRBJ2-5	TGCGCCAGCAGCTTACATCCGGGACAGGGCCAAGAGACCCAGTACTTC	CASSLHPGQGQETQYF
TRBV4-2	TRBD1	NA	TRBJ2-7	TGTGCCAGCAGCCAGCGACAGGGGGCGCAAACCTACGAGCAGTACTTC	CASSQRQGAQTYEQYF
TRBV11-2	NA	NA	TRBJ2-5	TGTGCCAGCAGCTTAGCGGGAGAGGGGACCCAGTACTTC	CASSLAGEGTQYF
TRBV6-2/TRBV6-3	NA	once	TRBJ2-3	TGTGCCAGCAGTTACACGGACACCCCCACAGATACGCAGTATTTT	CASSYTDTPTDTQYF
TRBV24-1	TRBD1	NA	TRBJ2-7	TGTGCCACCAGTGATGACAGGGTGCACGAGCAGTACTTC	CATSDDRVHEQYF
TRBV5-1	NA	NA	TRBJ1-1	TGCGCCAGCAGCTTCCGCCTCGGGGGGAACACTGAAGCTTTCTTT	CASSFRLGGNTEAFF
TRBV18	TRBD1	NA	TRBJ2-7	TGTGCCAGCTCCCAACAGGGGGCAACCTACGAGCAGTACTTC	CASSQQGATYEQYF
TRBV30	TRBD2	NA	TRBJ2-5	TGTGCCTGGGATCCGGGACTAGCGGCCCAAGAGACCCAGTACTTC	CAWDPGLAAQETQYF
TRBV6-5	TRBD1	NA	TRBJ1-4	TGTGCCAGCAGATACACAGGGGTGGCTAATGAAAAACTGTTTTTT	CASRYTGVANEKLFF
TRBV18	NA	NA	TRBJ1-1	TGTGCCAGCTCACCAGTAACAGAATCCGAAGCTTTCTTT	CASSPVTESEAFF
TRBV5-1	TRBD1	NA	TRBJ1-5	TGCGCCAGCAGCCCGGGGACAGGGAATCAGCCCCAGCATTTT	CASSPGTGNQPQHF